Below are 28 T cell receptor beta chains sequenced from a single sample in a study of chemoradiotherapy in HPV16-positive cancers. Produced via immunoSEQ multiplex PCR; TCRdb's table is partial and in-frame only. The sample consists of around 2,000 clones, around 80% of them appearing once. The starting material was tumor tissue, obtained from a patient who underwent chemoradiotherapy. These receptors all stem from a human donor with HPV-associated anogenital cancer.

CDR3 region: CASSLKAGLAGGYTGELFF. CDR3 nucleotides: TGTGCCAGCAGCTTGAAAGCGGGACTAGCGGGGGGGTACACCGGGGAGCTGTTTTTT. The chain joins TRBV5-5 to TRBJ2-2; 16 bases align to TRBD2. Germline loops: CDR1 SGHKS, CDR2 YYEKEE (reference sequence). Losses at the gene ends were 1 base for V and 3 bases for J; bases not matched to a gene: 6. CDR3 length equals 19 residues.

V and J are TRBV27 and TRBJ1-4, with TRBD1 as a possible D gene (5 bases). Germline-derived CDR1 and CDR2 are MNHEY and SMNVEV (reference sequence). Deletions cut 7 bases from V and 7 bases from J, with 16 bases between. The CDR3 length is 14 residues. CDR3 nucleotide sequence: TGTGCCAGCAAATTGGGGGGATTTGGTGAAAAACTGTTTTTT. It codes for CASKLGGFGEKLFF.

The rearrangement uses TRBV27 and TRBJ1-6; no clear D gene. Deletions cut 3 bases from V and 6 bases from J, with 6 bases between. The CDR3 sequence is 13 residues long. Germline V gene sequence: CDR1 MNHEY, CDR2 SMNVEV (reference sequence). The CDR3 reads CASSFGSNSPLHF. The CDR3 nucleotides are TGTGCCAGCAGTTTTGGCAGTAATTCACCCCTCCACTTT.

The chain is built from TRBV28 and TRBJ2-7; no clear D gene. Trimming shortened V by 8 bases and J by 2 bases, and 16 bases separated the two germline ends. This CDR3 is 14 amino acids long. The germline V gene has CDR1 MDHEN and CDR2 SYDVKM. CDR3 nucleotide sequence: TGTGCCAGCCCCGGACCCGCACCAACCTACGAGCAGTACTTC. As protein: CASPGPAPTYEQYF.

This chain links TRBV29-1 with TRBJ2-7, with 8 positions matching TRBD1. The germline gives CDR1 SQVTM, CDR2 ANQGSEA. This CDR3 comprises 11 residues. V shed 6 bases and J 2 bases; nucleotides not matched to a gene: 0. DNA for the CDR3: TGCAGCGTGACAGGGGCCTACGAGCAGTACTTC. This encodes CSVTGAYEQYF.

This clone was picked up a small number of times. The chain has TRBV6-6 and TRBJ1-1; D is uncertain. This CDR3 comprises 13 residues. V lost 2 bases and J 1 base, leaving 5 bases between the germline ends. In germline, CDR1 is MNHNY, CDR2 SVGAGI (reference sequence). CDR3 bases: TGTGCCAGCAGTTACGGACGGAACACTGAAGCTTTCTTT. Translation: CASSYGRNTEAFF.

For the CDR3, the DNA is TGTGCCAGCAGTTTAGGTCAGGGTTCCCAAGAGACCCAGTACTTC. This codes for CASSLGQGSQETQYF. J is TRBJ2-5 and V is TRBV27, with D maybe TRBD1 (5 bases). Trimming left V 2 bases short and J 1 base short, with 11 bases between. Germline values: CDR1 MNHEY, CDR2 SMNVEV (reference sequence). CDR3 length: 15 residues.

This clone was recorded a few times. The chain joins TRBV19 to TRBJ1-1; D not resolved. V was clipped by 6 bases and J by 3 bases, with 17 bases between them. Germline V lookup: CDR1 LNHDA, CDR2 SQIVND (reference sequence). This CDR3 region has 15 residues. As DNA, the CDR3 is TGTGCCAGTAGAATATACCCGAACGGACACACTGAAGCTTTCTTT. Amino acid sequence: CASRIYPNGHTEAFF. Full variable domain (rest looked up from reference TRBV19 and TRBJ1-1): DGGITQSPKYLFRKEGQNVTLSCEQNLNHDAMYWYRQDPGQGLRLIYYSQIVNDFQKGDIAEGYSVSREKKESFPLTVTSAQKNPTAFYLCASRIYPNGHTEAFFGQGTRLTVV.

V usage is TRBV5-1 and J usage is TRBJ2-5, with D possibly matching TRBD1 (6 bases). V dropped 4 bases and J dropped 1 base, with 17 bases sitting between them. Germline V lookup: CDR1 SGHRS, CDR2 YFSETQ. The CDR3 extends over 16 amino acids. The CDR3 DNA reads TGCGCCAGCAGCCCCTCGGCAGGGGTAAGCCAAGAGACCCAGTACTTC. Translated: CASSPSAGVSQETQYF.

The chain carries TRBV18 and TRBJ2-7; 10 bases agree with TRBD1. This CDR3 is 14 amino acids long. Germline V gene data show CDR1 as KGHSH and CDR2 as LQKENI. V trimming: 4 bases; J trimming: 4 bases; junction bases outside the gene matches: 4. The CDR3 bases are TGTGCCAGCTCACTCGGGACAGGGGAATACGAGCAGTACTTC. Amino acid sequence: CASSLGTGEYEQYF. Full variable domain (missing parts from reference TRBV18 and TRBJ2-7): NAGVMQNPRHLVRRRGQEARLRCSPMKGHSHVYWYRQLPEEGLKFMVYLQKENIIDESGMPKERFSAEFPKEGPSILRIQQVVRGDSAAYFCASSLGTGEYEQYFGPGTRLTVT.

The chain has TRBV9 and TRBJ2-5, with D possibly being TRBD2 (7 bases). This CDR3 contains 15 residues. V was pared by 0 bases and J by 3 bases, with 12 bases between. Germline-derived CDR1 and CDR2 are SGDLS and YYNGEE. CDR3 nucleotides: TGTGCCAGCAGCGTAGGGGCGGGGGCAAAAGAGACCCAGTACTTC. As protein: CASSVGAGAKETQYF.

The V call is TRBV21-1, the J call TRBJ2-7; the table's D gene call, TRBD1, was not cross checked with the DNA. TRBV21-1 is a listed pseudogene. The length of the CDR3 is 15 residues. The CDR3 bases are TGTGCCAGCAGCAAAGGCAACAGGCAGTCCTACGAGCAGTACTTC. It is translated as CASSKGNRQSYEQYF.

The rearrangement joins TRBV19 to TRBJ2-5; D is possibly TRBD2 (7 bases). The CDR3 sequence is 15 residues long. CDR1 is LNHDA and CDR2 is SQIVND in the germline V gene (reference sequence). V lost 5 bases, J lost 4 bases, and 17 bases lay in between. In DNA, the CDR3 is TGTGCCAGTAGTCGGGGGGCGCAGAGAACAGAGACCCAGTACTTC. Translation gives CASSRGAQRTETQYF. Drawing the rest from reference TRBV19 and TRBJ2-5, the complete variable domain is DGGITQSPKYLFRKEGQNVTLSCEQNLNHDAMYWYRQDPGQGLRLIYYSQIVNDFQKGDIAEGYSVSREKKESFPLTVTSAQKNPTAFYLCASSRGAQRTETQYFGPGTRLLVL.

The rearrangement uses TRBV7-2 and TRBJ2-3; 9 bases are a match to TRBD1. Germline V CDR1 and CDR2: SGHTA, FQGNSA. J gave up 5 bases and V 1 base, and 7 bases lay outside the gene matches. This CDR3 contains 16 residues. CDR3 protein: CASSLGVTGGLDTQYF. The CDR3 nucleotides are TGTGCCAGCAGCTTAGGTGTGACAGGGGGTTTAGATACGCAGTATTTT.

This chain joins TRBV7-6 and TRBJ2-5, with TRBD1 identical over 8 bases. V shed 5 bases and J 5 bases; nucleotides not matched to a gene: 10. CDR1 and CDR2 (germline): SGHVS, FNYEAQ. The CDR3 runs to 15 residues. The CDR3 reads CASSTRPGGKETQYF. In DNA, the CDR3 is TGTGCCAGCAGCACCCGGCCAGGGGGCAAGGAGACCCAGTACTTC.

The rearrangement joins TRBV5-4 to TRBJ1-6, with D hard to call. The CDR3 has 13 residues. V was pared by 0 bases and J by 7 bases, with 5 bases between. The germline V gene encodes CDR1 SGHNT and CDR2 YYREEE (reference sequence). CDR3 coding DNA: TGTGCCAGCAGCTTGGCCCGCAATTCACCCCTCCACTTT. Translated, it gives CASSLARNSPLHF.

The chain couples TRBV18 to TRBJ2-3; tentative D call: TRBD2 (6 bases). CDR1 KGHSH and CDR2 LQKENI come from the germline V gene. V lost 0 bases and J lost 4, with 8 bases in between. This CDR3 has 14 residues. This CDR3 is CASSPPTRSDTQYF. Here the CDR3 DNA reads TGTGCCAGCTCACCACCGACTAGATCAGATACGCAGTATTTT.

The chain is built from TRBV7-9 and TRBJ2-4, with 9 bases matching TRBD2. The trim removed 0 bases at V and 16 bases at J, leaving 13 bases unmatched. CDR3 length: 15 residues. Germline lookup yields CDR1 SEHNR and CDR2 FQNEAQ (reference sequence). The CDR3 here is CASSLASRRASGVYF. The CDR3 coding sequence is TGTGCCAGCAGCTTAGCTTCCCGGCGGGCTAGCGGGGTTTACTTC.

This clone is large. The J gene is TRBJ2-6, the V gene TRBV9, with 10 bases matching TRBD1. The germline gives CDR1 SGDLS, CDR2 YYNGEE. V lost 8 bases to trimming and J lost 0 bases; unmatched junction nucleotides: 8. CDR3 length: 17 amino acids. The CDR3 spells CASLPGQGNSGANVLTF. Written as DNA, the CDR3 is TGTGCCAGTCTCCCGGGACAGGGGAACTCTGGGGCCAACGTCCTGACTTTC.

The CDR3 DNA reads TGTGCCAGCAGCCCCTTCGACCCCCGAGTTGGTGCAAATGGCTACACCTTC. It translates to CASSPFDPRVGANGYTF. The chain joins TRBV9 to TRBJ1-2; D ambiguous. Germline V gene lookup returns CDR1 SGDLS and CDR2 YYNGEE. This CDR3 is built from 17 residues. Trimming removed 4 bases from V and 6 bases from J, with 25 bases in between.

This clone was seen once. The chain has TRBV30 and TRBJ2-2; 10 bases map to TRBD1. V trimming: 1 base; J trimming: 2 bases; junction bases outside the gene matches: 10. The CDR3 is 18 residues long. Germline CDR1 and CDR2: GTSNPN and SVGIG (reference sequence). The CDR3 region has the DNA TGTGCCTGGAGTGAACCAAAGACAGGGGGCTTTAACACCGGGGAGCTGTTTTTT. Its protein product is CAWSEPKTGGFNTGELFF.

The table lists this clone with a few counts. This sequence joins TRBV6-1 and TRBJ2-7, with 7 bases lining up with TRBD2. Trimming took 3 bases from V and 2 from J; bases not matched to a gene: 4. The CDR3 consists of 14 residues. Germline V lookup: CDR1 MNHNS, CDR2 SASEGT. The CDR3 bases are TGTGCCAGCAGTGACGGACTAGAGGCCTACGAGCAGTACTTC. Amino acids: CASSDGLEAYEQYF.

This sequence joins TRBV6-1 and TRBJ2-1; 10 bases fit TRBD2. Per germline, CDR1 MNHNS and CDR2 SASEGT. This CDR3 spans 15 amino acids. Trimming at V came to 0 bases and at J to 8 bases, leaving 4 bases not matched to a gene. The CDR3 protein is CASSEAGLAFDEQFF. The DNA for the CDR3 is TGTGCCAGCAGTGAAGCGGGACTAGCGTTTGATGAGCAGTTCTTC.

CDR3 residues: CAWSTGSALGPPLHF. DNA for the CDR3: TGTGCCTGGAGTACAGGGTCGGCCCTTGGTCCCCCTCTCCACTTT. V is TRBV30 and J is TRBJ1-6; possibly TRBD1 for D (6 bases). The ends were cut back, 2 bases at V and 16 bases at J, with 24 bases in the middle. CDR1 is GTSNPN and CDR2 is SVGIG in the germline V gene (reference sequence). This CDR3 is 15 amino acids long.

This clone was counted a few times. The CDR3 reads CASGQGDEQYF. CDR3 DNA sequence: TGTGCCAGCGGACAGGGTGACGAGCAGTACTTC. The rearrangement uses TRBV6-6 and TRBJ2-7, with 8 bases aligning to TRBD1. Germline V lookup: CDR1 MNHNY, CDR2 SVGAGI (reference sequence). V shed 8 bases, J shed 5 bases, and the junction held 2 bases outside the gene matches. The CDR3 covers 11 residues.

CDR3 sequence: CASSLGSSNIQYF. CDR3 coding DNA: TGTGCCAGCAGCTTGGGGAGTTCCAACATTCAGTACTTC. V and J are TRBV5-6 and TRBJ2-4; D remains ambiguous. Trimming took 0 bases from V and 7 from J, leaving 8 bases between them. Per the germline V gene, CDR1 is SGHDT and CDR2 is YYEEEE. The CDR3 loop spans 13 amino acids. Full variable domain (remainder filled in from reference TRBV5-6 and TRBJ2-4): DAGVTQSPTHLIKTRGQQVTLRCSPKSGHDTVSWYQQALGQGPQFIFQYYEEEERQRGNFPDRFSGHQFPNYSSELNVNALLLGDSALYLCASSLGSSNIQYFGAGTRLSVL.

In nucleotides, the CDR3 is TGTGCCAGCTCACAACAAGAGACCCAGTACTTC. Encoded protein: CASSQQETQYF. This sequence joins TRBV18 and TRBJ2-5; D gene unclear. From germline, CDR1 is KGHSH and CDR2 LQKENI. Trimming cost V 4 bases and J 2 bases, with 2 bases left between them. The CDR3 is 11 amino acids.

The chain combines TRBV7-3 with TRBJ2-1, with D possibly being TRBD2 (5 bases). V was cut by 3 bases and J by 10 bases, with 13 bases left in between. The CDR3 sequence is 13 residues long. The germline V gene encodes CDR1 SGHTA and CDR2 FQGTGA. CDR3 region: CASSFLAPGEQFF. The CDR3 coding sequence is TGTGCCAGCAGCTTCCTAGCACCCGGGGAGCAGTTCTTC.